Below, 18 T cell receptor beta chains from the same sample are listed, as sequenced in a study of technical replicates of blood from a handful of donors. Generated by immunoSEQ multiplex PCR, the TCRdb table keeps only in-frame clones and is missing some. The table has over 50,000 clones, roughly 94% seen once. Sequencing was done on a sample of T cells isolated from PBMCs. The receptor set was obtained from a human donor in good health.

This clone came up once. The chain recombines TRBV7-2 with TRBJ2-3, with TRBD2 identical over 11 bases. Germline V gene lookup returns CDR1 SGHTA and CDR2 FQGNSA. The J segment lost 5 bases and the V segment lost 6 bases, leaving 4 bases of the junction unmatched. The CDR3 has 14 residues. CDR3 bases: TGTGCCAGCAGACTAGGACTAGCGGGAGATACGCAGTATTTT. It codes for CASRLGLAGDTQYF.

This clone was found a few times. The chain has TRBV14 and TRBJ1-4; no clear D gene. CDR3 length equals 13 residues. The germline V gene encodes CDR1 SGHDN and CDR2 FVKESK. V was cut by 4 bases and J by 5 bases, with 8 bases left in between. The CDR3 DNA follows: TGTGCCAGCAGCCCATCGCGGAATGAAAAACTGTTTTTT. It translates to CASSPSRNEKLFF.

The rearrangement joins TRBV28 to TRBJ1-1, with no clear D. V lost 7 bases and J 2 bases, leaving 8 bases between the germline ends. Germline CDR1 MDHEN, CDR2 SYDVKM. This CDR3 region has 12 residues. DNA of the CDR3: TGTGCCAGCACCGGCGGAAACACTGAAGCTTTCTTT. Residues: CASTGGNTEAFF.

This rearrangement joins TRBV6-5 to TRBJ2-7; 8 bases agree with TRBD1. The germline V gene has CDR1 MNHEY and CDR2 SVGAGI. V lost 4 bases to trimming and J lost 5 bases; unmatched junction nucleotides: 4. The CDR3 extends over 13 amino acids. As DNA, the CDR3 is TGTGCCAGCAGTTGGACAGGGTTCAACGAGCAGTACTTC. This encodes CASSWTGFNEQYF.

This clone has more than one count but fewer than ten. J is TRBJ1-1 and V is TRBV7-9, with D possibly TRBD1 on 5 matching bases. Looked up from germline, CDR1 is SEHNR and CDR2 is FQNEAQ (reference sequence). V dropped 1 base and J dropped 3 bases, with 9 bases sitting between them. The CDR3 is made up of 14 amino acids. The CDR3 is CASSLEARDTEAFF. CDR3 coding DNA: TGTGCCAGCAGCTTAGAAGCCAGGGACACTGAAGCTTTCTTT.

CDR3 DNA sequence: TGCAGTGCTCCGGGGAGAGATACGCAGTATTTT. Translated, it gives CSAPGRDTQYF. The chain combines TRBV20-1 with TRBJ2-3; TRBD2 is a possible D gene (5 bases). The germline gives CDR1 DFQATT, CDR2 SNEGSKA (reference sequence). The CDR3 has 11 residues. V lost 5 bases to trimming and J lost 5 bases, with 8 bases between them.

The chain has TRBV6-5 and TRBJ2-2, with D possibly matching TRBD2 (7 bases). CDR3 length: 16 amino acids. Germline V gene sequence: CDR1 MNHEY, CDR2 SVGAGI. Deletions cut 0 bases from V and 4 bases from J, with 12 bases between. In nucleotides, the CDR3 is TGTGCCAGCAGTTACTCGGGGGGGGGCCGCACCGGGGAGCTGTTTTTT. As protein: CASSYSGGGRTGELFF.

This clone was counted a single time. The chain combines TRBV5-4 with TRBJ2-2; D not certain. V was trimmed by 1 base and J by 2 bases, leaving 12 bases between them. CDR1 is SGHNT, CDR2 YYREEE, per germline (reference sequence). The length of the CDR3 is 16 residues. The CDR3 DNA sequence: TGTGCCAGCAGCTTGTTTCCGCGGAGAAACACCGGGGAGCTGTTTTTT. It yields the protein CASSLFPRRNTGELFF.

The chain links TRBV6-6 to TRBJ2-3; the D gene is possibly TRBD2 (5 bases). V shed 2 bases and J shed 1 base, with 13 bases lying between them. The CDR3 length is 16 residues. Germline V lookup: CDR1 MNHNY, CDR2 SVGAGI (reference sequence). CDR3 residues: CASSYPKSGRTDTQYF. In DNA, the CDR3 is TGTGCCAGCAGTTACCCTAAGAGCGGTCGCACAGATACGCAGTATTTT.

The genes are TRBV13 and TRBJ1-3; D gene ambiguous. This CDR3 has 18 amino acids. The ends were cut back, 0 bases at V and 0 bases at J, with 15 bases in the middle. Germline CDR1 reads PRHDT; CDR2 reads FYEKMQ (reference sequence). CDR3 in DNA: TGTGCCAGCAGCTTAGGGGAGGGCAATCCCGGCTCTGGAAACACCATATATTTT. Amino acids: CASSLGEGNPGSGNTIYF.

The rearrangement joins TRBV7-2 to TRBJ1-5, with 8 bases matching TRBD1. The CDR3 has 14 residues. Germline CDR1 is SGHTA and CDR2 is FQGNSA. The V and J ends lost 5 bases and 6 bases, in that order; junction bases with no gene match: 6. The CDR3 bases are TGTGCCAGCAGCCCCGGACAGGGCGGTCAGCCCCAGCATTTT. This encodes CASSPGQGGQPQHF.

CDR3 coding DNA: TGTGCCAGCAGCTCCGGGACTAGCGCCTACTCCTACGAGCAGTACTTC. Protein product: CASSSGTSAYSYEQYF. This chain uses TRBV5-4 with TRBJ2-7, with 10 nucleotides matching TRBD2. The CDR3 contains 16 residues. Germline CDR1 reads SGHNT; CDR2 reads YYREEE (reference sequence). The J segment lost 0 bases and the V segment lost 3 bases, leaving 6 bases of the junction unmatched. The entire variable domain, with the rest obtained from reference TRBV5-4 and TRBJ2-7, is as follows: ETGVTQSPTHLIKTRGQQVTLRCSSQSGHNTVSWYQQALGQGPQFIFQYYREEENGRGNFPPRFSGLQFPNYSSELNVNALELDDSALYLCASSSGTSAYSYEQYFGPGTRLTVT.

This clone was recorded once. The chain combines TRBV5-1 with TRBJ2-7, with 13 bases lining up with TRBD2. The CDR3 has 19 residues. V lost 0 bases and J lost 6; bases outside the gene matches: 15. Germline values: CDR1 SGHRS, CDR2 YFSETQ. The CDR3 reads CASSLAPTLAGGPSREQYF. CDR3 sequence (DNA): TGCGCCAGCAGCTTGGCCCCTACACTAGCGGGAGGGCCCAGTCGCGAGCAGTACTTC. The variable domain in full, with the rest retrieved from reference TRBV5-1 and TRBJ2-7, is KAGVTQTPRYLIKTRGQQVTLSCSPISGHRSVSWYQQTPGQGLQFLFEYFSETQRNKGNFPGRFSGRQFSNSRSEMNVSTLELGDSALYLCASSLAPTLAGGPSREQYFGPGTRLTVT.

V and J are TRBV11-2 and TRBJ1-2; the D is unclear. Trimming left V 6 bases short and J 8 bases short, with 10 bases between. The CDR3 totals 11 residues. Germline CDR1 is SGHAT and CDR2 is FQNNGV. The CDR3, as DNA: TGTGCCAGCAGGGGCGGGATCGGCTACACCTTC. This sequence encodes CASRGGIGYTF.

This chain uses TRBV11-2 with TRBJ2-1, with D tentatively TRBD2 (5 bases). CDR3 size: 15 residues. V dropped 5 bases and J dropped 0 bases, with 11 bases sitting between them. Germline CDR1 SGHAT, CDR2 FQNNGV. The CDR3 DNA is TGTGCCAGCAGCATCACTGGACTCTCCTACAATGAGCAGTTCTTC. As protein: CASSITGLSYNEQFF. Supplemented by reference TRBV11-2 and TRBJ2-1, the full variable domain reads EAGVAQSPRYKIIEKRQSVAFWCNPISGHATLYWYQQILGQGPKLLIQFQNNGVVDDSQLPKDRFSAERLKGVDSTLKIQPAKLEDSAVYLCASSITGLSYNEQFFGPGTRLTVL.

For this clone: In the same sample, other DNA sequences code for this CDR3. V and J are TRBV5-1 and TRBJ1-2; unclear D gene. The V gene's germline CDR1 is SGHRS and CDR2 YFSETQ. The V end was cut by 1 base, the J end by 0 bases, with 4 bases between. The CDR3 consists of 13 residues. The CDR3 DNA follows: TGCGCCAGCAGCTTGACTGCTAACTATGGCTACACCTTC. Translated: CASSLTANYGYTF.

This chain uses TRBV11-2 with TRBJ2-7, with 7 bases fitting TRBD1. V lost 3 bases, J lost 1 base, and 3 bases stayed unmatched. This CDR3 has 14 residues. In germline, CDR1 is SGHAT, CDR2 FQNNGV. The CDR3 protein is CASSFGDRSYEQYF. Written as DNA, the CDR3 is TGTGCCAGCAGCTTTGGGGACAGATCCTACGAGCAGTACTTC.

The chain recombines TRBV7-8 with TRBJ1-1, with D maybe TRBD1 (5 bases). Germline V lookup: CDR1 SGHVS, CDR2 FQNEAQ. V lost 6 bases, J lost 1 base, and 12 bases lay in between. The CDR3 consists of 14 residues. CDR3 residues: CASRGEGQNTEAFF. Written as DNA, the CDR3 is TGTGCCAGCAGGGGGGAGGGCCAGAACACTGAAGCTTTCTTT.